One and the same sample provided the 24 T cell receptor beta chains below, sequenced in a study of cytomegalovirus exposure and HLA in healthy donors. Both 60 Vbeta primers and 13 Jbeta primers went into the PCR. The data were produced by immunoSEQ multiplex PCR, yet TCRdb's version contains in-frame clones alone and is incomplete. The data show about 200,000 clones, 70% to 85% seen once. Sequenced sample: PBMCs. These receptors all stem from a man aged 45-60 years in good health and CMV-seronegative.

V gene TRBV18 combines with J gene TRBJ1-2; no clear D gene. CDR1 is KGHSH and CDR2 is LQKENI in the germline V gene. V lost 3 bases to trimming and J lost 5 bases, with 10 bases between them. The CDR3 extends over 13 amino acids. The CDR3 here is CASSPDTYYGYTF. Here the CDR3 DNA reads TGTGCCAGCTCACCTGACACTTATTATGGCTACACCTTC.

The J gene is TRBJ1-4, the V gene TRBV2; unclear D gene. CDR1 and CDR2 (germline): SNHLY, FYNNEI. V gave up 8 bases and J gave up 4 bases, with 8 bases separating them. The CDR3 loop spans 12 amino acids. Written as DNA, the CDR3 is TGTGCCAGCGTAGCGGATAATGAAAAACTGTTTTTT. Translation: CASVADNEKLFF.

The CDR3 protein is CASSQDRGVGEKLFF. CDR3 DNA: TGTGCCAGCAGCCAAGACAGGGGAGTCGGTGAAAAACTGTTTTTT. The chain has TRBV14 and TRBJ1-4; a possible D gene is TRBD1 (6 bases). Between the trimmed V and J ends, which lost 0 bases and 7 bases, there was a span of 12 bases. The CDR3 has 15 amino acids. The germline V gene encodes CDR1 SGHDN and CDR2 FVKESK.

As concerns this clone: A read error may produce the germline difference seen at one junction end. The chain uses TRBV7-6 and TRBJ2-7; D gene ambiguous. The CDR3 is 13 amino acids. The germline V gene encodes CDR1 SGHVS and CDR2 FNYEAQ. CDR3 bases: TGTGCCAGCAGCCCCCTTGCCGAGAGGAGTCAAAACTTC. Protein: CASSPLAERSQNF.

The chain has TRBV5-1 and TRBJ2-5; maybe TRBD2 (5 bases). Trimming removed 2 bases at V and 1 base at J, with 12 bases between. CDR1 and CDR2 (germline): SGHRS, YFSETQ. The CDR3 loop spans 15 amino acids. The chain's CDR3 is CASSFSLGSQETQYF. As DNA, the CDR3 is TGCGCCAGCAGCTTTAGTCTAGGGAGCCAAGAGACCCAGTACTTC.

CDR3 coding DNA: TGTGCCACCAGCAGAGGACAGGGGCAGTATTTT. It translates to CATSRGQGQYF. The chain employs TRBV15 and TRBJ2-3, with 7 positions matching TRBD1. After removal of 1 base from V and 11 bases from J, the junction contained 0 bases not matched to a gene. CDR1 and CDR2 from the germline V gene are LNHNV and YYDKDF (reference sequence). CDR3 length: 11 residues.

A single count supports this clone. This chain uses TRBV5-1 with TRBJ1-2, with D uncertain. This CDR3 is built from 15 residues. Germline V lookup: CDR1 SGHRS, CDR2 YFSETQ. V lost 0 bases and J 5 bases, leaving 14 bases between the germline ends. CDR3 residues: CASSLDGSIPYGYTF. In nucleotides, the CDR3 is TGCGCCAGCAGCTTGGATGGCTCAATTCCTTATGGCTACACCTTC.

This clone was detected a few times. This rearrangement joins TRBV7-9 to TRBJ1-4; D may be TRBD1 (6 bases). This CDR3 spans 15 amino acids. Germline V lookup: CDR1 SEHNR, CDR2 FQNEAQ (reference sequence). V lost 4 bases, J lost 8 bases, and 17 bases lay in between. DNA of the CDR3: TGTGCCAGCAGCTCCAGGACAGCCGGGGACGAAAAACTGTTTTTT. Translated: CASSSRTAGDEKLFF.

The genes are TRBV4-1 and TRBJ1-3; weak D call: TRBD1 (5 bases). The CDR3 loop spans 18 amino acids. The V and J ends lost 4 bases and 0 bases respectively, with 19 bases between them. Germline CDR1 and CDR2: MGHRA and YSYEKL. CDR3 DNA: TGCGCCAGCAGCCGTGCCGGAGGGGCTTCCCACTCTGGAAACACCATATATTTT. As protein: CASSRAGGASHSGNTIYF.

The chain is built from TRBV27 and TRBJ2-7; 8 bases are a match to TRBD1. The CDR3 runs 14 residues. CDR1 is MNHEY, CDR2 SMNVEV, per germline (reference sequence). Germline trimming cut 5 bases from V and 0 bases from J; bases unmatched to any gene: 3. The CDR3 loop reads CASSLDRASYEQYF. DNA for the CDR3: TGTGCCAGCAGTCTGGACAGGGCCTCCTACGAGCAGTACTTC.

CDR3 sequence: CASSPSDSVGNTIYF. In nucleotides, the CDR3 is TGTGCCAGCTCACCATCCGACAGCGTAGGAAACACCATATATTTT. The V gene is TRBV18, the J gene TRBJ1-3; D is possibly TRBD1 (5 bases). V lost 2 bases, J lost 4 bases, and 12 bases lay in between. Germline V gene sequence: CDR1 KGHSH, CDR2 LQKENI. The CDR3 contains 15 residues.

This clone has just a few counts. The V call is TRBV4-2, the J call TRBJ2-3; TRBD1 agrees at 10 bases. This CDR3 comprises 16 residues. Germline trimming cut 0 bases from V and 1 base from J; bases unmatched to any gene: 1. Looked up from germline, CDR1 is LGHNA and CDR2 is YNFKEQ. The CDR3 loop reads CASSQDGQGGTDTQYF. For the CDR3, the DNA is TGTGCCAGCAGCCAAGATGGACAGGGGGGCACAGATACGCAGTATTTT.

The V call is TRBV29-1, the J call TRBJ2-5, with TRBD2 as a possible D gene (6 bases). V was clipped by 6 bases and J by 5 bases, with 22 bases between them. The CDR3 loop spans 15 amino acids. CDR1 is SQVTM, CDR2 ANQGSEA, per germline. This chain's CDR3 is CSVRGGTGAWETQYF. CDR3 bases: TGCAGCGTGCGAGGAGGAACGGGAGCATGGGAGACCCAGTACTTC.

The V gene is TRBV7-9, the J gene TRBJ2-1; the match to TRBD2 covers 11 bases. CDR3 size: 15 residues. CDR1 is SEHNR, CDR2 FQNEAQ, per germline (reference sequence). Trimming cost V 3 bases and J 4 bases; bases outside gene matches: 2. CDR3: CASSFTSGSYNEQFF. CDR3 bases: TGTGCCAGCAGCTTCACTAGCGGGAGTTACAATGAGCAGTTCTTC.

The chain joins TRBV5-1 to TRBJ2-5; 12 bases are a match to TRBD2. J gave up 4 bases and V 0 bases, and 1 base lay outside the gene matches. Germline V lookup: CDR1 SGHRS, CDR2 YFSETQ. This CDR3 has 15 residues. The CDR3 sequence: CASSLGTSGIETQYF. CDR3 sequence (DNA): TGCGCCAGCAGCTTGGGGACTAGCGGGATAGAGACCCAGTACTTC.

This CDR3 reads CASSVNRNEKLFF. The CDR3 coding sequence is TGTGCCAGCAGTGTGAATAGAAATGAAAAACTGTTTTTT. This chain connects TRBV2 to TRBJ1-4; D gene uncertain. V dropped 4 bases and J dropped 5 bases, with 8 bases sitting between them. Germline V gene sequence: CDR1 SNHLY, CDR2 FYNNEI. This CDR3 spans 13 amino acids.

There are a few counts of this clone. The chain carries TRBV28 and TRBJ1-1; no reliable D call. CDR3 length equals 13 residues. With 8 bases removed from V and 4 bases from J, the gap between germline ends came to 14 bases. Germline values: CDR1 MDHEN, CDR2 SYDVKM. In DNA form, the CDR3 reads TGTGCCAGCGGGCAACATCGCCCCACTGAAGCTTTCTTT. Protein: CASGQHRPTEAFF.

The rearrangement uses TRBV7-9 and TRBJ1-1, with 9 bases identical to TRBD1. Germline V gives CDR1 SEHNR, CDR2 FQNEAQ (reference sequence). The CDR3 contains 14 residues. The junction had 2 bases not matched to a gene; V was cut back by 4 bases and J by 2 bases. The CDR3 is CASSYRGLNTEAFF. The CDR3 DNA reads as TGTGCCAGCAGCTACAGGGGGCTTAACACTGAAGCTTTCTTT.

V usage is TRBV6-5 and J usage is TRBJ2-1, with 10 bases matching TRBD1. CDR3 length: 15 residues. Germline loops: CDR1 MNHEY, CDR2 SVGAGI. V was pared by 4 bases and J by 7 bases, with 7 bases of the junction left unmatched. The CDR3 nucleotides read TGTGCCAGCAGTTCGACAGGGGGCGGTCAAAATGAGCAGTTCTTC. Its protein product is CASSSTGGGQNEQFF.

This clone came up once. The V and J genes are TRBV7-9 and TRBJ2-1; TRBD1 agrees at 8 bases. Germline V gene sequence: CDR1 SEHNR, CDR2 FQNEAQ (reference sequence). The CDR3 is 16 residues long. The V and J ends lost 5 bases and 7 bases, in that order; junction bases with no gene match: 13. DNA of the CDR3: TGTGCCAGCAGCCAGATCCCAGGGGGCGCCGGGAATGAGCAGTTCTTC. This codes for CASSQIPGGAGNEQFF.

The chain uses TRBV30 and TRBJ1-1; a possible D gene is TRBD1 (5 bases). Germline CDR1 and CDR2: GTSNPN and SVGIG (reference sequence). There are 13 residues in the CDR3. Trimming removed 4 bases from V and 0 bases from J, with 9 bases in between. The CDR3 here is CAWKDSLNTEAFF. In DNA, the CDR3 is TGTGCCTGGAAAGACAGCTTGAACACTGAAGCTTTCTTT.

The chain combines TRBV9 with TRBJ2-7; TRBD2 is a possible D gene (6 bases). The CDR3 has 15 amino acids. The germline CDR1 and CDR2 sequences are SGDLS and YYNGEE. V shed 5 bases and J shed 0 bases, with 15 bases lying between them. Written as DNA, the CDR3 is TGTGCCAGCAGTTTGGGCGGGGTGTCCTCCTACGAGCAGTACTTC. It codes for CASSLGGVSSYEQYF.

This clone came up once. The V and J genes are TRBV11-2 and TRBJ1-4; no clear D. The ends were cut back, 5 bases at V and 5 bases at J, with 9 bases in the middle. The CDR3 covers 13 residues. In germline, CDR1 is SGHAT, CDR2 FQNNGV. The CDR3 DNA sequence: TGTGCCAGCAGCCAATTAGTAAATGAAAAACTGTTTTTT. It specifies CASSQLVNEKLFF. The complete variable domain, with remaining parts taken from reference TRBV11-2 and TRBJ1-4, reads EAGVAQSPRYKIIEKRQSVAFWCNPISGHATLYWYQQILGQGPKLLIQFQNNGVVDDSQLPKDRFSAERLKGVDSTLKIQPAKLEDSAVYLCASSQLVNEKLFFGSGTQLSVL.

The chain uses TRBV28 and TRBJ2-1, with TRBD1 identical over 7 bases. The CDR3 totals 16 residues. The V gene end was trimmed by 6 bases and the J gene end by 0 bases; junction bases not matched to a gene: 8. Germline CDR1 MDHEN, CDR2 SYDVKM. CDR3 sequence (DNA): TGTGCCAGCAGGAAAGACAGGGCGAGCTCCTACAATGAGCAGTTCTTC. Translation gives CASRKDRASSYNEQFF.